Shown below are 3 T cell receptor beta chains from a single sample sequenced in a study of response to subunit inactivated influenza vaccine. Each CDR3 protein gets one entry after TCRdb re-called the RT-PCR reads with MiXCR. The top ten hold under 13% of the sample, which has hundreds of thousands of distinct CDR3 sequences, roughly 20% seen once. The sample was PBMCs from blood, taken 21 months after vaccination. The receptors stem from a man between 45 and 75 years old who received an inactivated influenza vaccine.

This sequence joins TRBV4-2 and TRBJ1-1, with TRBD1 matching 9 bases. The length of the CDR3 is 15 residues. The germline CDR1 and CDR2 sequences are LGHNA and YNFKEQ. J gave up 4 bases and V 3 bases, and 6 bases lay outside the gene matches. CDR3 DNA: TGTGCCAGCAGCCAGAGGGACAGGGATGGCACTGAAGCTTTCTTT. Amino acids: CASSQRDRDGTEAFF.

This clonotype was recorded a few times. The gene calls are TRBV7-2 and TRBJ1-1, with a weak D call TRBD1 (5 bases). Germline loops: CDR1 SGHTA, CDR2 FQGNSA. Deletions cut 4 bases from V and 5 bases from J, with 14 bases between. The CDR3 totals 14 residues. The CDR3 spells CASSWTAWGTEAFF. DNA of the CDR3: TGTGCCAGCAGCTGGACGGCCTGGGGGACTGAAGCTTTCTTT. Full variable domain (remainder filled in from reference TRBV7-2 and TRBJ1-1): GAGVSQSPSNKVTEKGKDVELRCDPISGHTALYWYRQSLGQGLEFLIYFQGNSAPDKSGLPSDRFSAERTGGSVSTLTIQRTQQEDSAVYLCASSWTAWGTEAFFGQGTRLTVV.

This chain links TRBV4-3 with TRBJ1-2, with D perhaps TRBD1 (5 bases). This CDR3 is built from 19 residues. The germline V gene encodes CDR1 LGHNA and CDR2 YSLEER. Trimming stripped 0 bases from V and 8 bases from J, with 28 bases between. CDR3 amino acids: CASSQDLAGAFGGIKGYTF. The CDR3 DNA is TGCGCCAGCAGCCAAGATTTGGCAGGAGCCTTTGGGGGGATAAAGGGCTACACCTTC.